This entry lists 26 T cell receptor beta chains sequenced from one sample in a study of human CD8 memory T cell subsets. A UMI-labeled 5' RACE approach was the method that produced the TCR beta libraries. TCRdb re-called the 5' RACE reads, yielding one record per CDR3 amino acid sequence without DNA. This specimen shows about 10,000 distinct CDR3 sequences; the ten leading clones hold over 6.5%. Sequenced input: CD8+ T cells from PBMCs. The receptors were gathered from a human donor in good health.

The chain has TRBV7-8 and TRBJ2-2; lacking DNA, the TRBD1 call made by TCRdb goes unchecked. Germline assignment: CDR1 SGHVS and CDR2 FQNEAQ. The CDR3 spans 19 residues. This CDR3 is CASSFKGQGEFVAAGELFF. Combining the CDR3 with reference TRBV7-8 and TRBJ2-2 gives the whole variable domain GAGVSQSPRYKVAKRGQDVALRCDPISGHVSLFWYQQALGQGPEFLTYFQNEAQLDKSGLPSDRFFAERPEGSVSTLKIQRTQQEDSAVYLCASSFKGQGEFVAAGELFFGEGSRLTVL.

This clonotype is classed as medium-sized by frequency. The V gene is TRBV28, the J gene TRBJ1-4; the D call from TCRdb, TRBD1, cannot be confirmed without DNA. The CDR3 runs 16 residues. In germline, CDR1 is MDHEN, CDR2 SYDVKM. CDR3 residues: CASQGRKVSTNEKLFF. Full variable domain (missing parts from reference TRBV28 and TRBJ1-4): DVKVTQSSRYLVKRTGEKVFLECVQDMDHENMFWYRQDPGLGLRLIYFSYDVKMKEKGDIPEGYSVSREKKERFSLILESASTNQTSMYLCASQGRKVSTNEKLFFGSGTQLSVL.

The chain joins TRBV20-1 to TRBJ2-7; the D call from TCRdb, TRBD2, cannot be confirmed without DNA. From germline, CDR1 is DFQATT and CDR2 SNEGSKA (reference sequence). The CDR3 covers 14 residues. CDR3 amino acids: CSADQAGGPYEQYF.

This clonotype registers medium-sized (0.01 to 0.1%) by frequency. This chain connects TRBV7-9 to TRBJ2-1. CDR3 size: 11 residues. CDR1 and CDR2 from the germline V gene are SEHNR and FQNEAQ (reference sequence). The CDR3 is CASSPIGEQFF.

The chain is built from TRBV27 and TRBJ2-1. Per germline, CDR1 MNHEY and CDR2 SMNVEV (reference sequence). This CDR3 contains 15 residues. CDR3 loop: CASSLETGAYNEQFF.

This chain connects TRBV6-6 to TRBJ2-3; TCRdb's D call, TRBD1, is unchecked because there is no DNA. In germline, CDR1 is MNHNY, CDR2 SVGAGI (reference sequence). The CDR3 has 12 residues. Here the CDR3 reads CASSSDGNTQYF.

The chain combines TRBV28 with TRBJ2-7. This CDR3 contains 13 residues. From germline, CDR1 is MDHEN and CDR2 SYDVKM. The CDR3 sequence is CASTQGGSGEQYF. The whole variable domain, filled in from reference TRBV28 and TRBJ2-7, reads DVKVTQSSRYLVKRTGEKVFLECVQDMDHENMFWYRQDPGLGLRLIYFSYDVKMKEKGDIPEGYSVSREKKERFSLILESASTNQTSMYLCASTQGGSGEQYFGPGTRLTVT.

V is TRBV13 and J is TRBJ2-1. Germline CDR1 PRHDT, CDR2 FYEKMQ (reference sequence). The CDR3 has 12 amino acids. CDR3 amino acids: CASSLTRNEQFF.

V is TRBV7-2 and J is TRBJ1-1; TCRdb's D gene call, TRBD1, goes unchecked for lack of DNA. The V gene's germline CDR1 is SGHTA and CDR2 FQGNSA. The CDR3 extends over 13 amino acids. CDR3 region: CASSPTGGTEAFF.

V gene TRBV28 combines with J gene TRBJ2-7; the D call of TRBD1 rests on TCRdb alone, since no DNA is present to check it. Looked up from germline, CDR1 is MDHEN and CDR2 is SYDVKM. There are 15 residues in the CDR3. The CDR3 sequence is CASSLASGSSYEQYF.

The chain carries TRBV7-8 and TRBJ2-7; TCRdb returns TRBD2, unconfirmable since there is no DNA. The CDR3 consists of 16 residues. CDR1 and CDR2 (germline): SGHVS, FQNEAQ. The CDR3 loop reads CASSLSLAGAPSEQYF.

The V gene is TRBV15, the J gene TRBJ2-7. Germline V CDR1 and CDR2: LNHNV, YYDKDF (reference sequence). This CDR3 contains 13 residues. Here the CDR3 reads CATSAVMDYEQYF.

The chain combines TRBV5-1 with TRBJ2-1; TCRdb returns TRBD1, unconfirmable since there is no DNA. Germline values: CDR1 SGHRS, CDR2 YFSETQ. The CDR3 covers 13 residues. The CDR3 reads CASSKDSYNEQFF.

This chain links TRBV6-5 with TRBJ1-4; TCRdb's assignment of TRBD1 cannot be checked, as there is no DNA. The CDR3 is 14 residues long. The germline CDR1 and CDR2 sequences are MNHEY and SVGAGI. The chain's CDR3 is CASSYVGLGEKLFF.

Frequency places this clonotype as medium-sized. The genes are TRBV18 and TRBJ2-7. Germline V lookup: CDR1 KGHSH, CDR2 LQKENI. The CDR3 sequence is 12 residues long. CDR3: CASSPNPYEQYF.

This chain links TRBV3-1 with TRBJ2-1; TCRdb names TRBD2, which stays unverified in the absence of DNA. This CDR3 has 15 amino acids. In germline, CDR1 is LGHDT, CDR2 YNNKEL (reference sequence). The chain's CDR3 is CASSRERGAYNEQFF.

According to its frequency, this clonotype is medium-sized. The J gene is TRBJ2-3, the V gene TRBV2. Per germline, CDR1 SNHLY and CDR2 FYNNEI. The CDR3 covers 11 residues. The CDR3 sequence: CASSAGDTQYF.

CDR3 region: CASSEGAGVIHEQFF. This chain links TRBV25-1 with TRBJ2-1; TCRdb proposes TRBD1, but this gene call is untestable without DNA. The CDR3 covers 15 residues. Looked up from germline, CDR1 is MGHDK and CDR2 is SYGVNS.

This sequence joins TRBV5-4 and TRBJ1-1; TCRdb lists TRBD1, though no DNA is available to test this call. The CDR3 is 13 residues long. Germline V lookup: CDR1 SGHNT, CDR2 YYREEE (reference sequence). CDR3 protein: CASSPDTDTEAFF.

The chain links TRBV12-3 or TRBV12-4 to TRBJ1-6; the D call from TCRdb, TRBD1, cannot be confirmed without DNA. The CDR3 is made up of 15 amino acids. CDR3 amino acids: CASSLPGTGGLALHF.

This sequence joins TRBV28 and TRBJ2-1; TCRdb gives TRBD1 as the D gene, but with no DNA this cannot be confirmed. CDR3 length: 17 amino acids. Germline lookup yields CDR1 MDHEN and CDR2 SYDVKM. CDR3 loop: CASSPNRSPGIYNEQFF.

V usage is TRBV18 and J usage is TRBJ1-1; the D call of TRBD1 rests on TCRdb alone, since no DNA is present to check it. This CDR3 contains 15 residues. Looked up from germline, CDR1 is KGHSH and CDR2 is LQKENI. The CDR3 loop is CASSPTLGASTEAFF.

J is TRBJ2-2 and V is TRBV10-1; lacking DNA, the TRBD1 call made by TCRdb goes unchecked. The CDR3 is 16 amino acids. Germline values: CDR1 WNHNN, CDR2 SYGVQD (reference sequence). This CDR3 reads CASSQPSGTDTGELFF.

This clonotype is classed as medium-sized by frequency. V and J are TRBV10-3 and TRBJ1-1. The length of the CDR3 is 18 residues. The germline gives CDR1 ENHRY, CDR2 SYGVKD. CDR3 residues: CAISESDVRGTTNTEAFF.

The chain combines TRBV9 with TRBJ2-7; the D gene TCRdb calls, TRBD1, cannot be checked with no DNA. From germline, CDR1 is SGDLS and CDR2 YYNGEE. The CDR3 length is 14 residues. The CDR3 protein is CASSVGDPTYEQYF.

The gene calls are TRBV24-1 and TRBJ1-5; with no DNA, the TCRdb D assignment of TRBD1 cannot be verified. The CDR3 runs to 14 residues. Germline loops: CDR1 KGHDR, CDR2 SFDVKD. CDR3 residues: CATSERWGNQPQHF.